This TCR beta chain was captured in a study of identical twins. The study, taken as a whole, reports: Excess twin sharing in beta out-of-frame sequences was weaker. It was cross-sectional statistical analysis, not following the same donors, that the conclusions relied on. Modelling underestimated the level of out-of-frame TCR alpha sharing observed in monozygotic twins.

The V end lost 1 base, the J end lost 0 bases, and 18 bases lay between the germline ends. Germline CDR1 MNHEY, CDR2 SVGEGT. The CDR3 has 18 residues. A universal primer site came from template switching; cDNA carried unique molecular identifiers. TCRdb itself ran the 5' RACE reads through MiXCR, one entry per CDR3 protein. The data hold roughly 200,000 distinct CDR3 sequences, with 7.5% observed a single time. A note on this clonotype: Antigen specificity is unknown.

The sample also formed part of further work on yellow fever vaccine responses in identical twins.

The rearrangement links TRBV6-2 or TRBV6-3 to TRBJ1-1, with D hard to call. Input material: memory (CD45RO+) T cells sorted from blood. This clonotype was sampled from a woman younger than 30 in good health. CDR3 sequence: CASSYLRGGSKLNTEAFF. In nucleotides, the CDR3 is TGTGCCAGCAGTTACTTGCGTGGCGGATCAAAATTGAACACTGAAGCTTTCTTT.